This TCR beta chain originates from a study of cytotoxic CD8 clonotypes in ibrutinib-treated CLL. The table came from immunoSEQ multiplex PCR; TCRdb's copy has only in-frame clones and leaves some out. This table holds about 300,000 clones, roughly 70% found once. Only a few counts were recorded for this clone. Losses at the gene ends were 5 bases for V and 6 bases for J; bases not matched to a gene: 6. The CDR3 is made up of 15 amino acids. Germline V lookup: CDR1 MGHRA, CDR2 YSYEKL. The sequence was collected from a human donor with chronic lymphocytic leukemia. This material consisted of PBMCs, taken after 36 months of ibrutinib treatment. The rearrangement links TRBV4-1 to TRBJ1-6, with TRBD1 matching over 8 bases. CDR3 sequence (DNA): TGCGCCAGCAGCGAGGGACAGGAGATTAATTCACCCCTCCACTTT. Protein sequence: CASSEGQEINSPLHF.